This T cell receptor beta chain was recorded in a study of identical twins. General study results and limits: Insertions were reduced in abundant cord blood beta clonotypes but not in memory repertoires. Weaker excess sharing between twins was seen in beta out-of-frame sequences. Invariant populations such as MAIT and iNKT cells could partly muddle zero-insertion analyses.

This CDR3 contains 17 residues. Germline-derived CDR1 and CDR2 are SEHNR and FQNEAQ (reference sequence). Trimming took 5 bases from V and 12 from J; bases not matched to a gene: 21. TCRdb called the 5' RACE reads again in MiXCR, with one record for every CDR3 protein. The table has some 320,000 distinct CDR3 sequences, 10% to 15% seen once. Every donor was a healthy Caucasian. As concerns this clonotype: What it binds is not known.

The same sample was also studied in work on yellow fever vaccine responses in identical twins.

Sequenced input: CD8+ T cells sorted from blood. The V and J genes are TRBV7-9 and TRBJ2-1; 8 nucleotides align to TRBD2. This sequence originates from a woman younger than 30 in good health. CDR3 loop: CASSTREGAGGLPLQFF. Here the CDR3 DNA reads TGTGCCAGCAGCACACGCGAAGGGGCGGGAGGCCTCCCTTTGCAGTTCTTC.